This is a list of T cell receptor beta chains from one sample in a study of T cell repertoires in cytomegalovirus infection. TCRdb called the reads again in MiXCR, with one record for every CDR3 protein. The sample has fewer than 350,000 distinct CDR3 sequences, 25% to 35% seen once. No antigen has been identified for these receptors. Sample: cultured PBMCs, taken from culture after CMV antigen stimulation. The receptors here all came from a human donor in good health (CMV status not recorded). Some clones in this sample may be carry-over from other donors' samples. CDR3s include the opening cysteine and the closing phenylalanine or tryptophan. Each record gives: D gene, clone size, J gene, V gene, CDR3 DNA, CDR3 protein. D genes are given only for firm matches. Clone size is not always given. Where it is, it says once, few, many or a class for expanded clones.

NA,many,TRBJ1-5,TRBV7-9,TGTGCCAGCAGCTCAGGCAATCAGCCCCAGCATTTT,CASSSGNQPQHF
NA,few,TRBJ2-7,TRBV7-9,TGTGCCAGCAGCTTGCCGGGACGGGAAAGCTCCTACGAGCAGTACTTC,CASSLPGRESSYEQYF
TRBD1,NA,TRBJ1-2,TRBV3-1,TGTGCCAGCAGCCAAGATCTGACAGGGACCCCCTATGGCTACACCTTC,CASSQDLTGTPYGYTF
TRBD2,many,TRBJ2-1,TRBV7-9,TGTGCCAGCAGCTTAGCCCGGGGGGGAGGGACTAGCGGGAGACCCTCCTACAATGAGCAGTTCTTC,CASSLARGGGTSGRPSYNEQFF
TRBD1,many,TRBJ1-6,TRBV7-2,TGTGCCAGCAGACGCGGGACAGGGGAGTATAATTCACCCCTCCACTTT,CASRRGTGEYNSPLHF
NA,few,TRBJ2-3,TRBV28,TGTGCCTCCAAGACTCACCGACGCGCGGATGCCACAGATACGCAGTATTTT,CASKTHRRADATDTQYF
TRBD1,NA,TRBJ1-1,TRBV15,TGTGCCACCAGCAGAGTAGGAACAGGGGGAACTGAAGCTTTCTTT,CATSRVGTGGTEAFF
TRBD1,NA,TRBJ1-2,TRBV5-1,TGCGCCAGCAGCCCGCGGACAGGGTATGGCTACACCTTC,CASSPRTGYGYTF
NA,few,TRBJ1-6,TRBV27,TGTGCCAGCAGTTTCAGGGCGGATTCACCCCTCCACTTT,CASSFRADSPLHF
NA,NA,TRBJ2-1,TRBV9,TGTGCCAGCAGCGTAGTTGGACTACAACACAATGAGCAGTTCTTC,CASSVVGLQHNEQFF
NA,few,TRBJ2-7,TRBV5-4,TGTGCCAGCAGCCTGCCGGCAGGGAGCTCCTACGAGCAGTACTTC,CASSLPAGSSYEQYF
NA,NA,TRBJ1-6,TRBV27,TGTGCCAGCAGCGCCGCGGGGGCTTATAATTCACCCCTCCACTTT,CASSAAGAYNSPLHF
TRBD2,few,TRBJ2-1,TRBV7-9,TGTGCCAGCAGCTCACGGTCAGCGGGGTCCTACAATGAGCAGTTCTTC,CASSSRSAGSYNEQFF
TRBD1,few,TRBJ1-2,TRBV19,TGTGCCAGTACCTTGAGGACAGGATTTTCGAACTATGGCTACACCTTC,CASTLRTGFSNYGYTF
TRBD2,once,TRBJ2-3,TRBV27,TGTGCCAGCAGGAGCGGGAGGGCCGGCACAGATACGCAGTATTTT,CASRSGRAGTDTQYF
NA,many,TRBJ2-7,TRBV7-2,TGTGCCAGCAGCCTAACAGGGTGGGATGGGTACGAGCAGTACTTC,CASSLTGWDGYEQYF
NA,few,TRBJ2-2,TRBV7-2,TGTGCCAGCAGCTCCCTCCAGGGAGGCGGGGAGCTGTTTTTT,CASSSLQGGGELFF
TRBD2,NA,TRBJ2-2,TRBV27,TGTGCCAGCAATTCATTAAAGGGGCCGGGAGGAACCGGGGAGCTGTTTTTT,CASNSLKGPGGTGELFF
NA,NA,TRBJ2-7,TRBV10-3,TGTGCCATCATGAGGGGGGAAACCTACGAGCAGTACTTC,CAIMRGETYEQYF
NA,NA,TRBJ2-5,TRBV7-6,TGTGCCAGCAGCCGGGTCCAACCAGGGGAGACCCAGTACTTC,CASSRVQPGETQYF
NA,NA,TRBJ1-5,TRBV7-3,TGTGCCAGCAGCTCGTTTAGGGATTGGTACAGCAATCAGCCCCAGCATTTT,CASSSFRDWYSNQPQHF
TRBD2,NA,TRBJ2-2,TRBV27,TGTGCCAGCAGGGGACTAGCGGGGACGAACACCGGGGAGCTGTTTTTT,CASRGLAGTNTGELFF
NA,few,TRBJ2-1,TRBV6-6,TGTGCCAGCAGGAGGGGGACGGGTGGAAATGAGCAGTTCTTC,CASRRGTGGNEQFF
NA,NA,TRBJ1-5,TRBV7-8,TGTGCCAGCAGCTTAGAAGGGTCAGGAAATAGCAATCAGCCCCAGCATTTT,CASSLEGSGNSNQPQHF
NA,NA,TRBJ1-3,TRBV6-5,TGTGCCAGCAGTTTACAGGGACCTGGAAACACCATATATTTT,CASSLQGPGNTIYF
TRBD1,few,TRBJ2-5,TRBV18,TGTGCCAGCTCACTCAACTCAGGGACAGGGAGGTTCGGCGAGACCCAGTACTTC,CASSLNSGTGRFGETQYF
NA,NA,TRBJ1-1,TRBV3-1,TGTGCCAGCAGCCAAGGAGACAGCGAAGCTTTCTTT,CASSQGDSEAFF
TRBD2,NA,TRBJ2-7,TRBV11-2,TGTGCCAGCCGGGGGGGCCGAGGCTGGGAGCAGTACTTC,CASRGGRGWEQYF
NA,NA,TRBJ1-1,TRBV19,TGTGCCAGTAGGCCGGACCGTCGGGACTCCCGGATGAACACTGAAGCTTTCTTT,CASRPDRRDSRMNTEAFF
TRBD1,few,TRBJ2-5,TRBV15,TGTGCCACCACTCCCGAGACAGGGCTGAAAGAGACCCAGTACTTC,CATTPETGLKETQYF